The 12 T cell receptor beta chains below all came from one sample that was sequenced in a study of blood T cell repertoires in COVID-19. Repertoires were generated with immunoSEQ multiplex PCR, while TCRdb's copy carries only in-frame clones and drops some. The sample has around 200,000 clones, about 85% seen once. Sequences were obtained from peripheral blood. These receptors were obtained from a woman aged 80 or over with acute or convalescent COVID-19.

The CDR3 bases are TGTGCCAGCAGCCCCCTGGCGGACAGTAGCACAGATACGCAGTATTTT. Translated: CASSPLADSSTDTQYF. The chain is built from TRBV7-9 and TRBJ2-3, with D possibly TRBD1 on 6 matching bases. This CDR3 contains 16 residues. CDR1 and CDR2 (germline): SEHNR, FQNEAQ (reference sequence). V lost 5 bases and J 0 bases, leaving 15 bases between the germline ends.

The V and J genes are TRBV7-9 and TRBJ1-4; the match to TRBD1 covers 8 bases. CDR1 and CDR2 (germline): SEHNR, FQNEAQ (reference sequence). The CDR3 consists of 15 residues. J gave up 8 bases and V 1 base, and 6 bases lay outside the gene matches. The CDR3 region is CASSLGGQGEEKLFF. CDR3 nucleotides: TGTGCCAGCAGCTTAGGAGGACAGGGTGAAGAAAAACTGTTTTTT.

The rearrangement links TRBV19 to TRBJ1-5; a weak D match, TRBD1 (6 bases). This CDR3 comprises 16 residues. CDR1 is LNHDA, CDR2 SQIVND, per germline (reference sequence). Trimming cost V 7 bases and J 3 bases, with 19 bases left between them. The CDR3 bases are TGTGCCAGTACCTACGCCGGGACACTTATCAATCAGCCCCAGCATTTT. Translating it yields CASTYAGTLINQPQHF.

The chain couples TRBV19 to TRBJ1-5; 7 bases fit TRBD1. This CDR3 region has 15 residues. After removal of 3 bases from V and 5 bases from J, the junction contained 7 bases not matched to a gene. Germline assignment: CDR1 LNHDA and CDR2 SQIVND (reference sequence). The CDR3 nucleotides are TGTGCCAGTAGTATTGGCCGACAGGGATATCAGCCCCAGCATTTT. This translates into CASSIGRQGYQPQHF.

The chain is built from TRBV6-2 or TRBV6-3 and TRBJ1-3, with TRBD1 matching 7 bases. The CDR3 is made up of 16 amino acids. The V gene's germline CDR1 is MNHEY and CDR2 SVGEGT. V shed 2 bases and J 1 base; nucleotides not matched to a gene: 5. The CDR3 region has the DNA TGTGCCAGCAGTTACCACCGACAGGGATCTGGAAACACCATATATTTT. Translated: CASSYHRQGSGNTIYF.

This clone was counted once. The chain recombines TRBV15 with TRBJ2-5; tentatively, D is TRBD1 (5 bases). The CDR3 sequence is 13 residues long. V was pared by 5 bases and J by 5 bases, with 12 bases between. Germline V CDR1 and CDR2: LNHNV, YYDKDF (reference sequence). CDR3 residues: CATSRTIRETQYF. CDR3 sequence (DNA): TGTGCCACCAGCCGGACAATCAGGGAGACCCAGTACTTC. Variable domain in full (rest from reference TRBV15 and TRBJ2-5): DAMVIQNPRYQVTQFGKPVTLSCSQTLNHNVMYWYQQKSSQAPKLLFHYYDKDFNNEADTPDNFQSRRPNTSFCFLDIRSPGLGDTAMYLCATSRTIRETQYFGPGTRLLVL.

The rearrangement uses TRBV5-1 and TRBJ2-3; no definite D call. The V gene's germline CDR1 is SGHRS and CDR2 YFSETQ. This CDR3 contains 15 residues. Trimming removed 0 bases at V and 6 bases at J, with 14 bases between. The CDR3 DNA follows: TGCGCCAGCAGCTTGGGCGTGCCATCCGGGGATACGCAGTATTTT. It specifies CASSLGVPSGDTQYF.

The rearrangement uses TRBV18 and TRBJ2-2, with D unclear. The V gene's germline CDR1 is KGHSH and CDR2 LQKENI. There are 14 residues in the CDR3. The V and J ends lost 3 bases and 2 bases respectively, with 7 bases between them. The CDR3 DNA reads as TGTGCCAGCTCACCTGGCCTTAACACCGGGGAGCTGTTTTTT. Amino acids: CASSPGLNTGELFF.

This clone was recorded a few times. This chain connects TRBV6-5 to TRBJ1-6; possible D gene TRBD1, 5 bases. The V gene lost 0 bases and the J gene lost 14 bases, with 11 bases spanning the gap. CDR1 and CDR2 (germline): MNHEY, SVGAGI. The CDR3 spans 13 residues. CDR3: CASSYSSGPALHF. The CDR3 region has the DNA TGTGCCAGCAGTTACTCGTCAGGGCCCGCCCTCCACTTT.

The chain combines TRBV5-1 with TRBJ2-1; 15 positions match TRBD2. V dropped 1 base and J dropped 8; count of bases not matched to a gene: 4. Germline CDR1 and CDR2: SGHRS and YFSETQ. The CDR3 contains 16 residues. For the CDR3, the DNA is TGCGCCAGCAGCTTGAGGACTAGCGGGAGGGGGGATGAGCAGTTCTTC. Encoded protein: CASSLRTSGRGDEQFF.

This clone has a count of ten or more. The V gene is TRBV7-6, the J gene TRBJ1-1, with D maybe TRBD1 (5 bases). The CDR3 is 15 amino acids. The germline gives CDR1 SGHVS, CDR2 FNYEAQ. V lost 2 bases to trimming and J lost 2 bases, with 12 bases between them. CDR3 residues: CASSLLAGINTEAFF. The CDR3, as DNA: TGTGCCAGCAGCTTACTCGCAGGGATAAACACTGAAGCTTTCTTT.

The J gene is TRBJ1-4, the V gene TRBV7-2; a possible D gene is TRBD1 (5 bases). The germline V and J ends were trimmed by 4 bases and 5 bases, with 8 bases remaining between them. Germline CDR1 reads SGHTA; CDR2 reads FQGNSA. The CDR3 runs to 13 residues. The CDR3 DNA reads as TGTGCCAGCAGCTGGGGGGTAAATGAAAAACTGTTTTTT. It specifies CASSWGVNEKLFF.